This T cell receptor (beta chain) originates from a study of OX40 agonist ivuxolimab in advanced cancers. Study as a whole: Cohort: about 80% men, mean age 60, aged about 23 to 79.

The data were produced by immunoSEQ multiplex PCR, yet TCRdb's version contains in-frame clones alone and is incomplete. This sample has 45,000 to 50,000 clones, with roughly 91% found just once. Patients were ruled out by autoimmune disease history or systemic immunosuppression. This clone was counted a single time. This receptor was identified in an adult with an advanced solid tumor such as melanoma, head and neck, liver or kidney cancer. The sample consisted of CD4+ or CD8+ T cells sorted from blood, taken in a trial of the OX40 agonist ivuxolimab.

Here the CDR3 reads CASSDGQGLRETQYF. CDR3 nucleotides: TGTGCCAGCAGCGACGGACAGGGGTTGCGAGAGACCCAGTACTTC. The rearrangement links TRBV2 to TRBJ2-5; TRBD1 aligns across 9 bases. The ends lost 6 bases at V and 4 bases at J; junction bases unmatched: 9. The germline V gene encodes CDR1 SNHLY and CDR2 FYNNEI. The CDR3 has 15 amino acids.